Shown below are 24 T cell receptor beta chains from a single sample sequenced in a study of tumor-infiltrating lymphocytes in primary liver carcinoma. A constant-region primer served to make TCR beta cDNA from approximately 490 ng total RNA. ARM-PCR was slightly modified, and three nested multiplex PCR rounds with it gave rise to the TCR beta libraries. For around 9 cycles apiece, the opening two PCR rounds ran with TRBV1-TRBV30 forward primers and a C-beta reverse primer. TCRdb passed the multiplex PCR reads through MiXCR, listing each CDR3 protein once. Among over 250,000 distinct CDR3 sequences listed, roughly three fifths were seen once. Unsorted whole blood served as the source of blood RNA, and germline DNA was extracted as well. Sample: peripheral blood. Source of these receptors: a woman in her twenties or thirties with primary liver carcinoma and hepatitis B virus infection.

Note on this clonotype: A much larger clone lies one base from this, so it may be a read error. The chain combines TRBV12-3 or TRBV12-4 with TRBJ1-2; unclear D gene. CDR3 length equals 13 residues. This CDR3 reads CAGSLAGSYGYTF. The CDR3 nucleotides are TGTGCCGGCAGTTTAGCGGGGTCCTATGGCTACACCTTC.

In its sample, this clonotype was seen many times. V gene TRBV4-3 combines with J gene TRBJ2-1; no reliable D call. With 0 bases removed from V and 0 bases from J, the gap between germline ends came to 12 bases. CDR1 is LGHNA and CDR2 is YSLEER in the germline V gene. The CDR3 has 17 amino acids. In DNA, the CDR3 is TGCGCCAGCAGCCAAGATCCGGAAAGGAGCTCCTACAATGAGCAGTTCTTC. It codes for CASSQDPERSSYNEQFF.

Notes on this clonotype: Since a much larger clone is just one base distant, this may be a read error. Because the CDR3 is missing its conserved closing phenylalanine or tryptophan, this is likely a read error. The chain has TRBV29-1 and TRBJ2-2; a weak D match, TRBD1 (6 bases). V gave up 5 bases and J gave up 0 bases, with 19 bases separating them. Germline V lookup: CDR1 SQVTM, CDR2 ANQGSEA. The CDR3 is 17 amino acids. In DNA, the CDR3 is TGCAGCGTTAAAGGTGTGGTGTGGGGGCCGAACACCGGGGAGCTGTTTTCT. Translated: CSVKGVVWGPNTGELFS.

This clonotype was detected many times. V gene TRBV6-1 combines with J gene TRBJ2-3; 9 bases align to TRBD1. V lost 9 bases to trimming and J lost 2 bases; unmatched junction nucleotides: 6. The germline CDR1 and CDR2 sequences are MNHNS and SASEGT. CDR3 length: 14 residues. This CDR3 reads CASSRDRVTDTQYF. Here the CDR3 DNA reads TGTGCCAGTAGCCGGGACAGGGTCACAGATACGCAGTATTTT.

CDR3 amino acids: CASTPLGVPQHF. In DNA form, the CDR3 reads TGTGCCAGCACCCCGTTAGGGGTGCCCCAGCATTTT. This sequence joins TRBV28 and TRBJ1-5, with TRBD1 as a possible D gene (5 bases). Germline lookup yields CDR1 MDHEN and CDR2 SYDVKM. The V end lost 7 bases, the J end lost 9 bases, and 13 bases lay between the germline ends. The length of the CDR3 is 12 residues.

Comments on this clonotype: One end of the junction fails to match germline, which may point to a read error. The CDR3 spells CASSEVTLVEQETQYF. DNA for the CDR3: TGCGCCAGCAGCGAAGTCACGTTAGTGGAACAAGAGACCCAGTACTTT. V gene TRBV4-1 combines with J gene TRBJ2-5, with no clear D. Germline V gene data show CDR1 as MGHRA and CDR2 as YSYEKL. CDR3 length: 16 residues.

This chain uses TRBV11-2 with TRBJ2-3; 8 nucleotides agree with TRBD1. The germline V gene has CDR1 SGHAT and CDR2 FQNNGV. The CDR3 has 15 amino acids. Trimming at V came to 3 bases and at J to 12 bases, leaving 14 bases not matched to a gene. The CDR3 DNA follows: TGTGCCAGCAGCTTTGGGGACAGGAGAGGGGTTACACAGTATTTT. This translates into CASSFGDRRGVTQYF.

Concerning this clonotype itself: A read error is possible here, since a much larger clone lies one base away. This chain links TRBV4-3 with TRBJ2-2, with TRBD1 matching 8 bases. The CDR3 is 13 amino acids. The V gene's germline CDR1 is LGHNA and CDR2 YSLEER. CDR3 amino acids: CASSLRGPGEPFF. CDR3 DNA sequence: TGCGCCAGCAGCCTCAGGGGGCCCGGGGAGCCGTTTTTT.

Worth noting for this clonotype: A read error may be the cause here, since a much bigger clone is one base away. The CDR3 DNA follows: TGTGTCAGCAGTTTATCACGCTATGAGCAGTTCTTC. Protein sequence: CVSSLSRYEQFF. The V gene is TRBV12-3 or TRBV12-4, the J gene TRBJ2-1, with D hard to call. The CDR3 totals 12 residues.

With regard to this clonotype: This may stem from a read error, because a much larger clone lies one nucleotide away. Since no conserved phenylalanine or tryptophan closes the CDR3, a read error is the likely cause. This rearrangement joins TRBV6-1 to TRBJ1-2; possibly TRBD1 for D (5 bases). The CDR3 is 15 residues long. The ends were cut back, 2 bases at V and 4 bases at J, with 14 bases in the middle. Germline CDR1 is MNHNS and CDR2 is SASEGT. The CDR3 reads CASSELRDPIYGYTL. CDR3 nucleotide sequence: TGTGCCAGCAGTGAATTAAGGGACCCGATCTATGGCTACACCCTC.

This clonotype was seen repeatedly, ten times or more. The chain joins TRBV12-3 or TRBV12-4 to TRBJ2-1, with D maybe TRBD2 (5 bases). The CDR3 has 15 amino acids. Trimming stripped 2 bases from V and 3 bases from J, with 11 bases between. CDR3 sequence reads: CASSLFKGDYNEQFF. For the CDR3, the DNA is TGTGCCAGCAGTTTATTTAAGGGAGACTACAATGAGCAGTTCTTC.

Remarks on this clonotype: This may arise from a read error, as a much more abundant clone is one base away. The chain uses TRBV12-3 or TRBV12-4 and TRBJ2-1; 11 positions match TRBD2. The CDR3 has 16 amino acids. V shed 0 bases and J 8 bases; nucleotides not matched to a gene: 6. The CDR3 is CASSLATSGTKYEQFF. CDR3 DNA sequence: TGTGCCAGCAGTTTAGCGACTAGCGGGACAAAGTATGAGCAGTTCTTC.

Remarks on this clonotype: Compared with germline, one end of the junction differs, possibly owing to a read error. The chain's CDR3 is CTSSARQVSSYEQYF. The CDR3 DNA reads TGTACCAGTAGCGCTAGACAGGTTAGCTCCTACGAGCAGTACTTC. The chain recombines TRBV11-2 with TRBJ2-7; D is possibly TRBD1 (6 bases). The CDR3 runs to 15 residues. Germline V CDR1 and CDR2: SGHAT, FQNNGV.

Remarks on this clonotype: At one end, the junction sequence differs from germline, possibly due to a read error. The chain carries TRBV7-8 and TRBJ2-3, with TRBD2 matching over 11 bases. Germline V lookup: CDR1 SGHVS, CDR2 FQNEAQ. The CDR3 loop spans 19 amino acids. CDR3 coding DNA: TGTGCCAGCACCTTAGCCCTACTAGCGGGAGCCCTAAGCACAGATACGCAGTATTTT. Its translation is CASTLALLAGALSTDTQYF.

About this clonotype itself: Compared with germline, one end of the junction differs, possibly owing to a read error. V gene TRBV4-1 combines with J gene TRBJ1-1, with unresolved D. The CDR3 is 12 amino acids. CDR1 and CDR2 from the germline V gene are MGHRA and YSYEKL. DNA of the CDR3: TGCGCCAGCAACCAATCCCGTACTGAAGCTTTCTTT. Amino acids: CASNQSRTEAFF.

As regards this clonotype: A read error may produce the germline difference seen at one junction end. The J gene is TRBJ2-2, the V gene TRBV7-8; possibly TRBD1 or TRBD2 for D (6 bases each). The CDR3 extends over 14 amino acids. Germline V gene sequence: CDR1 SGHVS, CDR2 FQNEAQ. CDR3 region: CVSRGLLNTGELFF. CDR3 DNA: TGTGTCAGCAGGGGACTCTTAAACACCGGGGAGCTGTTTTTT.

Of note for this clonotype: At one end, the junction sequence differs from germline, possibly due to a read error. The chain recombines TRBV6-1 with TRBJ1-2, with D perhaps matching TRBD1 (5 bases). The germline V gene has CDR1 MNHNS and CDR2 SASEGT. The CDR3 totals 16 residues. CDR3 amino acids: CASPPGPGGLYYGHTF. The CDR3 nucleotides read TGTGCCAGCCCTCCGGGACCGGGGGGACTCTACTATGGCCACACCTTC.

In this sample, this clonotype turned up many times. The CDR3 DNA follows: TGCAGCGTTGAAGGGGGCAGCCCAGCTTTCTTT. Its protein is CSVEGGSPAFF. This rearrangement joins TRBV29-1 to TRBJ1-1; D is perhaps TRBD1 (5 bases). V dropped 1 base and J dropped 10 bases, with 10 bases sitting between them. Looked up from germline, CDR1 is SQVTM and CDR2 is ANQGSEA. This CDR3 is 11 amino acids long.

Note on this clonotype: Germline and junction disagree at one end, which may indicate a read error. Here the CDR3 DNA reads TGCAGTGTTGCAAGAGGACTGACAGATACGCAGTTTTTT. It specifies CSVARGLTDTQFF. The V and J genes are TRBV29-1 and TRBJ2-3, with D perhaps TRBD1 or TRBD2 (5 bases each). Germline V lookup: CDR1 SQVTM, CDR2 ANQGSEA. The CDR3 consists of 13 residues.

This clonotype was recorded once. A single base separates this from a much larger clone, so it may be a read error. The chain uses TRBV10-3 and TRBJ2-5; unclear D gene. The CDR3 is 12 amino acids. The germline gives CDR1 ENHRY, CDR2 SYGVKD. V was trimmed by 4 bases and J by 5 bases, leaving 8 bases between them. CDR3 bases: TGTGCCATCAGTGCAGTCGATGAGACCCAGTACTTC. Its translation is CAISAVDETQYF.

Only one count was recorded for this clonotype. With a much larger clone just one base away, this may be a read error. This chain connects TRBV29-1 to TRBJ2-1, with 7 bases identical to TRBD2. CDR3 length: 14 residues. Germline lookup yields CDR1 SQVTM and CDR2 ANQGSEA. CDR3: CIGRWLAAYNEQFF. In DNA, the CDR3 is TGCATCGGGCGGTGGCTAGCGGCTTACAATGAGCAGTTCTTC.

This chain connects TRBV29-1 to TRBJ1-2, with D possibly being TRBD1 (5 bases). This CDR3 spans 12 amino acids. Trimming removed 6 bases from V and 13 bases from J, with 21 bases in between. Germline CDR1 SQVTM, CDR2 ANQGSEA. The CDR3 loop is CSVSWTAGTSTF. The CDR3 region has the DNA TGCAGCGTATCATGGACGGCGGGGACGAGCACCTTC.

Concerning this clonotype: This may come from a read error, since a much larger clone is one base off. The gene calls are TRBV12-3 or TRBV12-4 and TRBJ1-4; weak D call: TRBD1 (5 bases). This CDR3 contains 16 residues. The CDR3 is CASSPVRGQESKELIF. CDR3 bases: TGTGCCAGCAGTCCCGTCCGGGGCCAAGAAAGTAAGGAACTGATTTTT.

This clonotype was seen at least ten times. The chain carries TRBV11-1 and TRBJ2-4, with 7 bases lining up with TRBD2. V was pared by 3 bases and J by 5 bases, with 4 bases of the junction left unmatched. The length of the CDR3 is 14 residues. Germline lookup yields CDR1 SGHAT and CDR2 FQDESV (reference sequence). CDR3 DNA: TGTGCCAGCAGCTTGGGACTAACTGAAAACATTCAGTACTTC. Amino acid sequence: CASSLGLTENIQYF.